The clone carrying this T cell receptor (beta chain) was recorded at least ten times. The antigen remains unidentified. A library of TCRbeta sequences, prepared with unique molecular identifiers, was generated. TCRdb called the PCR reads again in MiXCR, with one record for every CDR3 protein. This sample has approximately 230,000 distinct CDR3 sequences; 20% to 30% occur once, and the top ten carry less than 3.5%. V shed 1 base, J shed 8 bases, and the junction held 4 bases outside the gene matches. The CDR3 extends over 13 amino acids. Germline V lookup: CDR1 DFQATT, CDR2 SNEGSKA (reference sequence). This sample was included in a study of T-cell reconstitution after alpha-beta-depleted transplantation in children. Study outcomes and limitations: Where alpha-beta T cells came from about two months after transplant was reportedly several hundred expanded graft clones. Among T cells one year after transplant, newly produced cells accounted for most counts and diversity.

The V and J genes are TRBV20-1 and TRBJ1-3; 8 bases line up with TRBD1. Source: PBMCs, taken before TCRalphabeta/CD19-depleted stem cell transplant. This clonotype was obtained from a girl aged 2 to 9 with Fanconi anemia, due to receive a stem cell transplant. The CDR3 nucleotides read TGCAGTGCTAGAGGGCAGGGGGCATACACCATATATTTT. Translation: CSARGQGAYTIYF.